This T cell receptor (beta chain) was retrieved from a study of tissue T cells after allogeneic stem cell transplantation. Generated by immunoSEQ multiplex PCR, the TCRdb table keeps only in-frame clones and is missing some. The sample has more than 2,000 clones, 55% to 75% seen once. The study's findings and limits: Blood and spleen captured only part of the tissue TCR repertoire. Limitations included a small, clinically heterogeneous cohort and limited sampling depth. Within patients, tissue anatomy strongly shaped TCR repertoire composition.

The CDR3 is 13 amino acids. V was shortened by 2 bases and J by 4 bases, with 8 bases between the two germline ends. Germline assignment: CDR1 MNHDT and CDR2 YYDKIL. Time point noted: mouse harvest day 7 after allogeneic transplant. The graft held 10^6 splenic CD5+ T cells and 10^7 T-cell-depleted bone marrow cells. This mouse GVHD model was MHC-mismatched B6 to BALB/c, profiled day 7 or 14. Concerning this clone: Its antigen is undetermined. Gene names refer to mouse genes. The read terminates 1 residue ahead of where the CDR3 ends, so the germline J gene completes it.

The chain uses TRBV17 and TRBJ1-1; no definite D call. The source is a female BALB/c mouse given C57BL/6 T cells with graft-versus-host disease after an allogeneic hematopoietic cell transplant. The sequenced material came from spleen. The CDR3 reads CASSRRDTTEVFF. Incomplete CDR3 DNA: TGTGCTAGCAGTAGACGAGACACCACAGAAGTCTTC.